Detailed here is one TCR beta chain. Source study methods: Using reference gene primer amplification, nucleated cell counts were estimated. Libraries were prepared by immunoSEQ multiplex PCR; TCRdb keeps only in-frame clonotypes and omits some of them. D and trimming were read from the DNA, whereas the V and J calls and clone size are those reported in that table. The table shows about 220,000 clones, with around 84% occurring only once. The sample is drawn from a study of blood T cell repertoires in COVID-19. About the research overall: Samples taken during acute and convalescent COVID-19 were collected in the United States, Italy and Spain. Nucleic acid was either cDNA or gDNA, and it came from T cells, B-cell-depleted T cells, or PBMCs.

The CDR3 contains 15 residues. Germline CDR1 reads KGHSH; CDR2 reads LQKENI. V dropped 3 bases and J dropped 4 bases, with 12 bases sitting between them. Sequenced material: peripheral blood. The chain has TRBV18 and TRBJ1-4; D possibly corresponds to TRBD1 (6 bases). This sequence originates from a woman aged 55-75 years who had recovered from COVID-19. CDR3 in DNA: TGTGCCAGCTCACCCAGGTGGGGGCTTAATGAAAAACTGTTTTTT. Translation: CASSPRWGLNEKLFF.